A selection of T cell receptor beta chains follows, all from one sample in a study of shared clonotypes between healthy human individuals. This table comes from immunoSEQ multiplex PCR, and its TCRdb copy is limited to in-frame clones, with some not included. The sample includes about 2.1 million clones, around 95% of them seen just once. The sequenced material came from naive CD8+ T cells from PBMCs. These receptors all stem from a man between 18 and 29 years old in good health. Some clones in this sample may be carry-over from other donors' samples. The CDR3 runs from the conserved cysteine through the conserved F or W. The D gene is left open where the match is weak. Not every row has a clone size; where given, it reads once, few, many or a size class.

V	length	D	J	size	CDR3	DNA
TRBV29-1	14	.	TRBJ1-1	few	CSVEGYRAQTEAFF	TGCAGCGTTGAAGGGTACAGGGCTCAGACTGAAGCTTTCTTT
TRBV28	16	TRBD1	TRBJ1-1	.	CASSYGTDLMNTEAFF	TGTGCCAGCAGTTATGGGACAGACCTCATGAACACTGAAGCTTTCTTT
TRBV15	17	.	TRBJ2-2	.	CATSVHRDLLNTGELFF	TGTGCCACCAGCGTCCACCGGGACTTACTGAACACCGGGGAGCTGTTTTTT
TRBV25-1	14	TRBD2	TRBJ2-7	.	CASSWTSGTYEQYF	TGTGCCAGCAGCTGGACTAGCGGGACTTACGAGCAGTACTTC
TRBV6-1	13	.	TRBJ2-7	.	CASSEEVRYEQYF	TGTGCCAGCAGTGAAGAAGTCCGTTACGAGCAGTACTTC
TRBV28	16	TRBD2	TRBJ2-5	.	CASSTQQRRGGETQYF	TGTGCCAGCAGTACCCAACAAAGACGGGGAGGGGAGACCCAGTACTTC
TRBV4-2	16	.	TRBJ2-7	.	CASSQQGLGSSYEQYF	TGTGCCAGCAGCCAACAAGGACTGGGGAGCTCCTACGAGCAGTACTTC
TRBV10-1	14	.	TRBJ1-3	.	CASSDGNSGNTIYF	TGCGCCAGCAGTGACGGGAACTCTGGAAACACCATATATTTT
TRBV27	13	.	TRBJ2-7	.	CASTPNFPYEQYF	TGTGCCAGCACCCCGAACTTCCCCTACGAGCAGTACTTC
TRBV11-2	17	TRBD1	TRBJ1-1	once	CASSQGTDSLKNTEAFF	TGTGCCAGCAGCCAGGGGACAGACTCCCTTAAGAACACTGAAGCTTTCTTT
TRBV27	13	.	TRBJ2-7	.	CASSPPPGDEQYF	TGTGCCAGCAGTCCACCCCCAGGGGACGAGCAGTACTTC
TRBV7-8	14	.	TRBJ2-7	.	CASSLYRNSYEQYF	TGTGCCAGCAGCCTCTACAGGAACTCCTACGAGCAGTACTTC
TRBV27	15	.	TRBJ2-1	.	CASSHHITPYNEQFF	TGTGCCAGCAGTCACCATATAACCCCCTACAATGAGCAGTTCTTC
TRBV11-2	17	.	TRBJ2-5	.	CASSLASRGALQETQYF	TGTGCCAGCAGCTTAGCGTCTAGGGGGGCCCTCCAAGAGACCCAGTACTTC
TRBV11-2	15	.	TRBJ2-2	.	CASSLGLLHTGELFF	TGTGCCAGCAGCTTGGGACTCCTTCACACCGGGGAGCTGTTTTTT
TRBV15	13	TRBD1	TRBJ2-5	.	CATRDRGSETQYF	TGTGCCACCAGGGACAGGGGGTCGGAGACCCAGTACTTC
TRBV4-3	14	.	TRBJ2-7	.	CASSQDPGSYEQYF	TGCGCCAGCAGCCAAGACCCAGGGTCCTACGAGCAGTACTTC
TRBV7-8	15	.	TRBJ2-7	.	CASSLRDSNSYEQYF	TGTGCCAGCAGCTTGCGGGACTCGAACTCCTACGAGCAGTACTTC